The rows below give T cell receptor beta chains drawn from one sample of a study of blood T cell repertoires in COVID-19. Generated by immunoSEQ multiplex PCR, the TCRdb table keeps only in-frame clones and is missing some. Among about 250,000 clones listed, 80% to 90% were seen once. The specimen was PBMCs or T cells enriched from blood (not recorded which). Source of these receptors: a woman aged 18-29 years who had recovered from COVID-19. CDR3s include the opening cysteine and the closing phenylalanine or tryptophan. Each record gives: V gene, clone size, D gene, J gene, CDR3 protein, CDR3 DNA. A D gene is named only where the DNA matches it firmly. Clone size is stated in some rows and not others, as once, few, many or a class when expanded.

V gene: TRBV12-3/TRBV12-4; clone size: .; D gene: .; J gene: TRBJ2-2; CDR3 protein: CASRPSVTGELFF; CDR3 DNA: TGTGCCAGCAGACCTAGCGTTACCGGGGAGCTGTTTTTT
V gene: TRBV28; clone size: .; D gene: TRBD1; J gene: TRBJ1-1; CDR3 protein: CASSGDSHTEAFF; CDR3 DNA: TGTGCCAGCAGCGGGGACAGCCATACCGAAGCTTTCTTT
V gene: TRBV7-2; clone size: .; D gene: .; J gene: TRBJ2-3; CDR3 protein: CASSFYADTQYF; CDR3 DNA: TGTGCCAGCAGCTTTTATGCAGATACGCAGTATTTT
V gene: TRBV29-1; clone size: .; D gene: .; J gene: TRBJ1-3; CDR3 protein: CSGLTEGTIYF; CDR3 DNA: TGCAGCGGACTCACAGAGGGCACCATATATTTT
V gene: TRBV21-1; clone size: .; D gene: .; J gene: TRBJ1-5; CDR3 protein: CASATVTLRAGDSNQPQHF; CDR3 DNA: TGTGCCAGCGCCACGGTTACCCTCAGGGCGGGGGATAGCAATCAGCCCCAGCATTTT
V gene: TRBV7-2; clone size: .; D gene: .; J gene: TRBJ2-1; CDR3 protein: CASSLRGGHEQFF; CDR3 DNA: TGTGCCAGCAGCTTGAGAGGTGGTCATGAGCAGTTCTTC
V gene: TRBV6-1; clone size: once; D gene: .; J gene: TRBJ2-2; CDR3 protein: CASSEYMVANTGELFF; CDR3 DNA: TGTGCCAGCAGTGAATACATGGTCGCGAACACCGGGGAGCTGTTTTTT
V gene: TRBV18; clone size: .; D gene: .; J gene: TRBJ2-5; CDR3 protein: CASSLRQDQETQYF; CDR3 DNA: TGTGCCAGCTCACTTAGACAGGACCAAGAGACCCAGTACTTC
V gene: TRBV6-5; clone size: .; D gene: TRBD2; J gene: TRBJ2-7; CDR3 protein: CASLRAGGGEQYF; CDR3 DNA: TGTGCCAGCCTTAGAGCGGGGGGTGGCGAGCAGTACTTC
V gene: TRBV5-5; clone size: .; D gene: .; J gene: TRBJ1-6; CDR3 protein: CASSLAGVLNSPLHF; CDR3 DNA: TGTGCCAGCAGCTTGGCAGGGGTCCTTAATTCACCCCTCCACTTT
V gene: TRBV19; clone size: .; D gene: TRBD1; J gene: TRBJ2-2; CDR3 protein: CASNFDRGQSGELFF; CDR3 DNA: TGTGCCAGTAACTTTGACAGGGGGCAATCCGGGGAGCTGTTTTTT
V gene: TRBV5-1; clone size: .; D gene: TRBD1; J gene: TRBJ1-1; CDR3 protein: CASSFGQGGNTEAFF; CDR3 DNA: TGCGCCAGCAGCTTCGGACAGGGGGGGAACACTGAAGCTTTCTTT
V gene: TRBV5-4; clone size: .; D gene: TRBD1; J gene: TRBJ2-1; CDR3 protein: CASSPRQGSYNEQFF; CDR3 DNA: TGTGCCAGCAGCCCACGACAGGGGTCCTACAATGAGCAGTTCTTC
V gene: TRBV29-1; clone size: .; D gene: .; J gene: TRBJ2-2; CDR3 protein: CSVVGGNTGELFF; CDR3 DNA: TGCAGCGTTGTAGGGGGGAACACCGGGGAGCTGTTTTTT
V gene: TRBV10-2; clone size: .; D gene: .; J gene: TRBJ2-3; CDR3 protein: CASSGLATDTQYF; CDR3 DNA: TGCGCCAGCAGTGGTTTAGCGACAGATACGCAGTATTTT
V gene: TRBV5-1; clone size: once; D gene: .; J gene: TRBJ1-4; CDR3 protein: CASSPRGGGLEKLFF; CDR3 DNA: TGCGCCAGCAGCCCTCGCGGGGGGGGACTAGAAAAACTGTTTTTT
V gene: TRBV5-4; clone size: .; D gene: TRBD1; J gene: TRBJ1-2; CDR3 protein: CASSFFRQGNYGYTF; CDR3 DNA: TGTGCCAGCAGCTTTTTCAGACAGGGTAACTATGGCTACACCTTC
V gene: TRBV7-2; clone size: .; D gene: .; J gene: TRBJ1-5; CDR3 protein: CASSLQTGTHQPQHF; CDR3 DNA: TGTGCCAGCAGCTTACAAACAGGGACGCATCAGCCCCAGCATTTT
V gene: TRBV11-2; clone size: once; D gene: TRBD2; J gene: TRBJ2-1; CDR3 protein: CASSFSKRGKYNEQFF; CDR3 DNA: TGTGCCAGCAGCTTCAGTAAGCGGGGGAAATACAATGAGCAGTTCTTC
V gene: TRBV6-1; clone size: .; D gene: .; J gene: TRBJ1-6; CDR3 protein: CASSEFRVSPLHF; CDR3 DNA: TGTGCCAGCAGTGAATTCCGGGTTTCACCCCTCCACTTT